Below, 20 T cell receptor beta chains from the same sample are listed, as sequenced in a study of breast tumors, draining lymph nodes, adjacent tissues. TCRdb reprocessed the multiplex PCR reads via MiXCR and lists one record per CDR3 protein. The sample consists of around 290,000 distinct CDR3 sequences, around 31% of them appearing once. Axillary draining lymph nodes of breast cancer patients supplied the node samples. Sequencing input: axillary lymph node tissue. The source is a female donor with breast cancer. Some clones in this sample may be carry-over from other donors' samples.

A remark on this clonotype: Just one base apart from a much larger clone, this may be a read error. CDR3 coding DNA: TGTGCCAGCAGCTTGGGCCTTAGTAATTCACCCCTCCACTTT. This gives the protein CASSLGLSNSPLHF. The V call is TRBV5-6, the J call TRBJ1-6; D gene ambiguous. This CDR3 has 14 amino acids. The V gene's germline CDR1 is SGHDT and CDR2 YYEEEE. With 0 bases removed from V and 6 bases from J, the gap between germline ends came to 7 bases.

This CDR3 reads CASSYYRGAVLSDGYTF. As DNA, the CDR3 is TGTGCCAGCAGTTACTACAGGGGGGCTGTCCTGTCGGATGGCTACACCTTC. The rearrangement uses TRBV6-6 and TRBJ1-2; 8 nucleotides align to TRBD1. The CDR3 extends over 17 amino acids. Germline assignment: CDR1 MNHNY and CDR2 SVGAGI (reference sequence). V trimming: 1 base; J trimming: 6 bases; junction bases outside the gene matches: 13.

In regard to this clonotype: This clone may be a read error of a much larger clone one base away. V and J are TRBV12-3 or TRBV12-4 and TRBJ2-1, with D perhaps matching TRBD1 (6 bases). CDR3 size: 14 residues. Trimming left V 3 bases short and J 7 bases short, with 13 bases between. The CDR3 region has the DNA TGTGCCAGCAGTTTCGACCCCCAGGGGAATGAGCAGTTCTTC. Amino acids: CASSFDPQGNEQFF.

This chain joins TRBV28 and TRBJ1-2; 7 bases fit TRBD1. Trimming took 3 bases from V and 4 from J; bases not matched to a gene: 14. This CDR3 region has 17 residues. Germline assignment: CDR1 MDHEN and CDR2 SYDVKM. CDR3 in amino acids: CASSFSQGSALSYGYTF. As DNA, the CDR3 is TGTGCCAGCAGTTTCTCACAGGGGTCCGCTCTCAGCTATGGCTACACCTTC.

On this clonotype itself: A clone one base away is much larger, so this may be a read error. V usage is TRBV20-1 and J usage is TRBJ2-5; D gene ambiguous. This CDR3 has 11 amino acids. Germline assignment: CDR1 DFQATT and CDR2 SNEGSKA (reference sequence). The CDR3 bases are TGCAGTGCTAGTGAGGAAGAGACCCAGTCCTTC. Translation gives CSASEEETQSF.

This clonotype was found many times. The chain has TRBV15 and TRBJ2-1, with D possibly being TRBD2 (7 bases). The germline V and J ends were trimmed by 1 base and 15 bases, with 16 bases remaining between them. The CDR3 totals 13 residues. Germline V gene data show CDR1 as LNHNV and CDR2 as YYDKDF (reference sequence). This CDR3 is CATSRVQGRDLFF. CDR3 bases: TGTGCCACCAGCAGAGTTCAGGGGAGGGACTTGTTCTTC.

This clonotype was picked up many times. J is TRBJ2-3 and V is TRBV29-1; D possibly corresponds to TRBD2 (8 bases). Germline CDR1 and CDR2: SQVTM and ANQGSEA. This CDR3 region has 16 residues. With 7 bases removed from V and 5 bases from J, the gap between germline ends came to 25 bases. CDR3 amino acids: CSGGQRAGVGGDTQYF. The CDR3 DNA is TGCAGCGGGGGACAGCGAGCGGGAGTCGGTGGAGATACGCAGTATTTT.

Concerning this clonotype: Since a much larger clone is just one base distant, this may be a read error. V and J are TRBV9 and TRBJ2-2, with D perhaps given as TRBD1 or TRBD2 (5 bases each). The CDR3 spans 16 residues. Germline V gene data show CDR1 as SGDLS and CDR2 as YYNGEE. The CDR3 DNA reads as TGTGCCAGCAGCGTAAATTCGCGGCAGAACACCGGGGCGCTGTTTTTT. Translating it yields CASSVNSRQNTGALFF.

Concerning this clonotype: A read error is possible here, since a much larger clone lies one base away. V gene TRBV11-3 combines with J gene TRBJ2-1; weak D call: TRBD2 (6 bases). This CDR3 is 15 amino acids long. V lost 5 bases and J lost 8, with 19 bases in between. The germline V gene has CDR1 SGHNT and CDR2 YENEEA. The CDR3 DNA sequence: TGTGCCAGCAGCGATAGCGGCCTCCCTGGAGATGAGCAGTTCTTC. Its protein product is CASSDSGLPGDEQFF.

This clonotype was seen many times. One end of the junction is discordant with germline, which a read error may explain. The chain employs TRBV7-7 and TRBJ2-1; weak D call: TRBD1 (6 bases). The germline gives CDR1 SSHAT, CDR2 FNYEAQ (reference sequence). This CDR3 is built from 16 residues. For the CDR3, the DNA is TGTGCTAGCAGCTTACGTTTTGGACAGCTTTTCGATGAGCAGTTCTTC. Translating it yields CASSLRFGQLFDEQFF.

The chain couples TRBV6-5 to TRBJ1-3; tentatively, D is TRBD1 (5 bases). This CDR3 has 17 residues. V lost 9 bases and J lost 3, with 24 bases in between. The germline gives CDR1 MNHEY, CDR2 SVGAGI. Written as DNA, the CDR3 is TGTGCCAGTTCTCCCCTAAGGGGCCCGGACCATGGAAACACCATATATTTT. It yields the protein CASSPLRGPDHGNTIYF.

Ten or more counts support this clonotype. The J gene is TRBJ2-5, the V gene TRBV2; D unclear. Germline-derived CDR1 and CDR2 are SNHLY and FYNNEI. The CDR3 is 9 residues long. V was shortened by 10 bases and J by 8 bases, with 8 bases between the two germline ends. CDR3 protein: CAIELTQYF. CDR3 sequence (DNA): TGTGCCATCGAGCTAACCCAGTACTTC.

This clonotype appeared many times. The rearrangement joins TRBV24-1 to TRBJ1-5; D unresolved. Germline V gene sequence: CDR1 KGHDR, CDR2 SFDVKD. V lost 1 base, J lost 3 bases, and 6 bases lay in between. This CDR3 contains 14 residues. The DNA of the CDR3 is TGTGCCACCAGTGATTTCGGGGACAATCAGCCCCAGCATTTT. Amino acid sequence: CATSDFGDNQPQHF.

In this sample, this clonotype turned up many times. The chain couples TRBV20-1 to TRBJ1-6, with D possibly matching TRBD1 (5 bases). The V and J ends lost 5 bases and 8 bases respectively, with 13 bases between them. The germline gives CDR1 DFQATT, CDR2 SNEGSKA (reference sequence). The CDR3 length is 13 residues. Here the CDR3 DNA reads TGCAGTGCTGACCGGGACGGAGATTCACCCCTCCACTTT. This translates into CSADRDGDSPLHF.

This clonotype was counted many times. The rearrangement joins TRBV15 to TRBJ2-1, with D perhaps TRBD2 (6 bases). The CDR3 covers 16 residues. Germline V lookup: CDR1 LNHNV, CDR2 YYDKDF (reference sequence). Trimming cost V 2 bases and J 2 bases, with 13 bases left between them. The CDR3 protein is CATSRPGVVTYNEQFF. CDR3 DNA sequence: TGTGCCACCAGCAGACCGGGGGTTGTGACCTACAATGAGCAGTTCTTC.

This clonotype was seen repeatedly, ten times or more. V gene TRBV5-4 combines with J gene TRBJ2-7; a possible D gene is TRBD1 (6 bases). Trimming stripped 4 bases from V and 1 base from J, with 12 bases between. Germline V lookup: CDR1 SGHNT, CDR2 YYREEE (reference sequence). The CDR3 extends over 14 amino acids. The CDR3 DNA follows: TGTGCCAGCAGCCGCCTGGGGACATCCTACGAGCAGTACTTC. Translation: CASSRLGTSYEQYF.

At least ten counts were recorded for this clonotype. This chain uses TRBV20-1 with TRBJ2-7, with 7 bases identical to TRBD2. Germline-derived CDR1 and CDR2 are DFQATT and SNEGSKA (reference sequence). The CDR3 totals 14 residues. With V trimmed by 1 base and J by 3 bases, 6 bases remained unmatched. CDR3 region: CSARVGGKRYEQYF. The CDR3 coding sequence is TGCAGTGCTAGAGTGGGAGGGAAGCGCTACGAGCAGTACTTC.

This clonotype came up a few times. This rearrangement joins TRBV12-5 to TRBJ2-3, with 9 bases matching TRBD2. The CDR3 spans 22 residues. The germline gives CDR1 LGHNT, CDR2 FRNRAP. V trimming: 0 bases; J trimming: 0 bases; junction bases outside the gene matches: 19. CDR3 DNA sequence: TGTGCTAGTGGTTTGGTGACCCACGCTAGCGGGATAGCAGGGGTTAGCACAGATACGCAGTATTTT. This sequence encodes CASGLVTHASGIAGVSTDTQYF.

The CDR3 is CSARRGNTEAFF. CDR3 DNA: TGCAGTGCTAGGCGGGGGAACACTGAAGCTTTCTTT. This chain uses TRBV20-1 with TRBJ1-1; D unresolved. There are 12 residues in the CDR3. Germline CDR1 is DFQATT and CDR2 is SNEGSKA (reference sequence). The V end lost 3 bases, the J end lost 1 base, and 6 bases lay between the germline ends.

This clonotype was counted at least ten times. The V call is TRBV20-1, the J call TRBJ2-1; TRBD2 matches at 12 bases. With V trimmed by 0 bases and J by 1 base, 10 bases remained unmatched. The CDR3 length is 19 residues. Germline V gene data show CDR1 as DFQATT and CDR2 as SNEGSKA (reference sequence). For the CDR3, the DNA is TGCAGTGCTAGAGATTCCCGACTAGCGGGAGTGGGATCCTACAATGAGCAGTTCTTC. This translates into CSARDSRLAGVGSYNEQFF.